This TCR beta chain comes out of a study of Ad26.COV2.S vaccination and SARS-CoV-2 variants. Documented treatment: 15 to 20 received Ad26.COV2.S at low or high dose, single or two shots; five or six received placebo; per-sample allocation not given. Samples came from day 63 after the first vaccine or placebo injection. Immunization relied on an Ad26 vector, which expressed Wuhan-strain SARS-CoV-2 spike. This CDR3 has 14 residues. The V end was cut by 0 bases, the J end by 6 bases, with 12 bases between. The germline V gene encodes CDR1 MNHNY and CDR2 SVGAGI (reference sequence). Sequenced by immunoSEQ multiplex PCR; TCRdb stores in-frame clones only, minus some. In the table there are 440,000 or so clones, 90% of which are singletons.

The V gene is TRBV6-6, the J gene TRBJ2-7, with unresolved D. This sample comprised peripheral blood, obtained in a trial of Ad26.COV2.S vaccine versus placebo. The receptor was derived from a person between 18 and 65 years old who received the Ad26.COV2.S COVID-19 vaccine or a placebo. CDR3 bases: TGTGCCAGCAGTTACTCCCCCCTAGGTGGCGAGCAGTACTTC. Its translation: CASSYSPLGGEQYF.